Presented here are 12 T cell receptor beta chains from one specimen sequenced in a study of identifying expanded T cells in peripheral blood (dated by TCRdb to between 2018 and 2020). The library was built by means of the immunoSEQ multiplex PCR assay. Not all clones reach the TCRdb copy of this immuneACCESS table, which keeps in-frame sequences only. Checked studies attribute under half of the gap to unresolved V genes and leave the rest unexplained. Here the sample has about 98,000 clones; about 91% occur a single time. Jointly, the top ten make up roughly 15% of the sample. Material for sequencing was blood. The receptor source for this set is a person between 18 and 75 years old in good health.

This sequence joins TRBV5-1 and TRBJ1-6; 9 bases agree with TRBD1. CDR1 and CDR2 from the germline V gene are SGHRS and YFSETQ. V dropped 1 base and J dropped 6; count of bases not matched to a gene: 8. CDR3 size: 17 residues. As DNA, the CDR3 is TGCGCCAGCAGCTTGAGCCACAGGGGGCTGAGTAATTCACCCCTCCACTTT. Translating gives CASSLSHRGLSNSPLHF.

The chain employs TRBV18 and TRBJ1-1; the match to TRBD1 covers 11 bases. The V and J ends lost 3 bases and 0 bases, in that order; junction bases with no gene match: 6. The germline gives CDR1 KGHSH, CDR2 LQKENI. The length of the CDR3 is 17 residues. CDR3 nucleotides: TGTGCCAGCTCACCCGGACAGGGGGCCGGTCTGAACACTGAAGCTTTCTTT. Protein sequence: CASSPGQGAGLNTEAFF.

The J gene is TRBJ2-1, the V gene TRBV18; 7 nucleotides match TRBD1. CDR3 length: 16 residues. From germline, CDR1 is KGHSH and CDR2 LQKENI. Trimming cost V 6 bases and J 3 bases; bases outside gene matches: 11. The CDR3 DNA follows: TGTGCCAGCTCGCGAGGAGAGGGGGCGATCTACAATGAGCAGTTCTTC. Translated: CASSRGEGAIYNEQFF.

This chain joins TRBV6-1 and TRBJ1-2; 7 positions agree with TRBD1. There are 13 residues in the CDR3. The V segment lost 8 bases and the J segment 1 base; nucleotides outside the gene matches: 4. Germline CDR1 reads MNHNS; CDR2 reads SASEGT. The CDR3 bases are TGTGCCAGCCGGGACAGAATTAACTATGGCTACACCTTC. Residues: CASRDRINYGYTF.

V and J are TRBV2 and TRBJ2-5; D is uncertain. The germline V gene has CDR1 SNHLY and CDR2 FYNNEI. The ends were cut back, 2 bases at V and 4 bases at J, with 5 bases in the middle. The CDR3 loop spans 12 amino acids. DNA of the CDR3: TGTGCCAGCAGTGAATGGGGAGAGACCCAGTACTTC. This translates into CASSEWGETQYF.

This clone was seen more than once but under ten times. The J gene is TRBJ2-5, the V gene TRBV23-1; TRBD1 matches 7 bases. TRBV23-1 is flagged as an ORF with uncertain function. V shed 4 bases, J shed 3 bases, and the junction held 8 bases outside the gene matches. This CDR3 region has 15 residues. DNA for the CDR3: TGCGCCAGCAGTCGGCCGGGACAGCCCGAAGAGACCCAGTACTTC. Residues: CASSRPGQPEETQYF.

The rearrangement joins TRBV5-4 to TRBJ2-1; 8 nucleotides agree with TRBD2. Germline V CDR1 and CDR2: SGHNT, YYREEE (reference sequence). The CDR3 totals 15 residues. The V segment lost 4 bases and the J segment 5 bases; nucleotides outside the gene matches: 8. CDR3: CASSRLSGDNNEQFF. Written as DNA, the CDR3 is TGTGCCAGCAGCCGCCTTAGCGGGGATAACAATGAGCAGTTCTTC.

The genes are TRBV6-5 and TRBJ2-1; 9 positions match TRBD1. CDR1 is MNHEY and CDR2 is SVGAGI in the germline V gene. V shed 6 bases, J shed 3 bases, and the junction held 3 bases outside the gene matches. The CDR3 is 14 amino acids. The CDR3 here is CASRWTGDYNEQFF. For the CDR3, the DNA is TGTGCCAGCAGGTGGACAGGGGACTACAATGAGCAGTTCTTC.

This chain links TRBV27 with TRBJ2-3, with 10 bases fitting TRBD1. The CDR3 contains 15 residues. Germline V gives CDR1 MNHEY, CDR2 SMNVEV (reference sequence). J lost 3 bases, V lost 6 bases, and 6 bases had no gene match. DNA of the CDR3: TGTGCCAGCAGGACAGGGGGCATCCCGACAGATACGCAGTATTTT. This translates into CASRTGGIPTDTQYF.

The rearrangement joins TRBV30 to TRBJ2-4, with D uncertain. CDR1 is GTSNPN and CDR2 is SVGIG in the germline V gene (reference sequence). This CDR3 contains 11 residues. Trimming took off 0 bases at V and 5 bases at J, with 2 bases between the two ends. In DNA form, the CDR3 reads TGTGCCTGGAGTGTGGAAAACATTCAGTACTTC. Protein product: CAWSVENIQYF.

This clone was seen more than once but under ten times. The rearrangement links TRBV28 to TRBJ2-1; TRBD1 matches 8 bases. Germline lookup yields CDR1 MDHEN and CDR2 SYDVKM. Trimming cost V 3 bases and J 8 bases; bases outside gene matches: 6. This CDR3 comprises 14 residues. CDR3 loop: CASSLGDRGDEQFF. The CDR3 region has the DNA TGTGCCAGCAGTTTGGGTGACAGGGGTGATGAGCAGTTCTTC.

This clone appeared a single time. J is TRBJ2-1 and V is TRBV21-1; TRBD2 is the table's D call and was not checked against the DNA. TRBV21-1 is flagged as a pseudogene. This CDR3 has 14 residues. CDR3 sequence reads: CASSNGLGDNEQFF. The CDR3, as DNA: TGTGCCAGCAGCAATGGTCTGGGAGACAATGAGCAGTTCTTC.